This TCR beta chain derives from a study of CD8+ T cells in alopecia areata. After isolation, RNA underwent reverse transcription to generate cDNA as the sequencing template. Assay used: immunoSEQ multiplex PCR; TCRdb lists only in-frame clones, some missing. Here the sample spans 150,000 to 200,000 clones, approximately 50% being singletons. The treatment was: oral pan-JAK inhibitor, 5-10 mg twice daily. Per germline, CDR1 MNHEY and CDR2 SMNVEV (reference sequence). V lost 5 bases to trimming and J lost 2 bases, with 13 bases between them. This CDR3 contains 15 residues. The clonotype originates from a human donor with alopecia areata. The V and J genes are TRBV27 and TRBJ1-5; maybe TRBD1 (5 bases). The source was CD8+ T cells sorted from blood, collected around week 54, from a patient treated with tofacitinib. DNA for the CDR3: TGTGCCAGCAGTATTGGGGCTGGTGGCAATCAGCCCCAGCATTTT. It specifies CASSIGAGGNQPQHF.